These 28 T cell receptor beta chains were sequenced from one sample in a study of T cells in Graves' hyperthyroidism and ophthalmopathy. Template material for amplifying TCR beta CDR3 regions consisted of RNA transcripts. The HTBI set primed first-round TCR CDR3 RT-PCR. TCRdb redid the calling of the multiplex PCR reads with MiXCR, one entry per CDR3 protein. The sample has some 300,000 distinct CDR3 sequences; approximately 19% are singletons. The sample consisted of blood. The receptors were sampled from a man aged 45-65 years with Graves' ophthalmopathy.

This rearrangement joins TRBV19 to TRBJ2-1; D might be TRBD1 (6 bases). The germline V gene has CDR1 LNHDA and CDR2 SQIVND (reference sequence). Trimming took 5 bases from V and 2 from J, leaving 10 bases between them. This CDR3 contains 14 residues. CDR3 loop: CASSDRDTYNEQFF. CDR3 nucleotides: TGTGCCAGTAGTGACCGGGACACCTACAATGAGCAGTTCTTC.

The chain is built from TRBV10-1 and TRBJ2-4; 13 bases are shared with TRBD2. CDR3 length: 19 residues. Per the germline V gene, CDR1 is WNHNN and CDR2 is SYGVQD (reference sequence). The V segment lost 3 bases and the J segment 1 base; nucleotides outside the gene matches: 9. CDR3 region: CASSETSGRAATAKNIQYF. CDR3 nucleotide sequence: TGCGCCAGCAGTGAAACTAGCGGGAGGGCCGCCACTGCCAAAAACATTCAGTACTTC.

This clonotype was counted ten times or more. The chain couples TRBV7-2 to TRBJ2-1; 13 bases align to TRBD2. V lost 1 base to trimming and J lost 10 bases; unmatched junction nucleotides: 7. CDR1 is SGHTA, CDR2 FQGNSA, per germline. The CDR3 spans 16 residues. CDR3 in amino acids: CASSLEMGLAGREQFF. CDR3 nucleotide sequence: TGTGCCAGCAGCTTAGAAATGGGACTAGCGGGACGAGAGCAGTTCTTC.

The chain joins TRBV20-1 to TRBJ1-2; D may be TRBD1 (5 bases). V lost 2 bases and J 3 bases, leaving 13 bases between the germline ends. There are 14 residues in the CDR3. CDR1 is DFQATT, CDR2 SNEGSKA, per germline (reference sequence). The CDR3 DNA reads TGCAGTGCTAGATGGGCAGGGAACGACTATGGCTACACCTTC. Its protein is CSARWAGNDYGYTF.

This clonotype occurred a few times. V gene TRBV28 combines with J gene TRBJ2-2; D might be TRBD2 (5 bases). CDR3 length: 17 residues. The V gene lost 5 bases and the J gene lost 2 bases, with 18 bases spanning the gap. Looked up from germline, CDR1 is MDHEN and CDR2 is SYDVKM. In nucleotides, the CDR3 is TGTGCCAGCAGTCCCTTCAGCAGCGGCCTAAACACCGGGGAGCTGTTTTTT. It yields the protein CASSPFSSGLNTGELFF.

This clonotype has a handful of counts. J is TRBJ2-5 and V is TRBV24-1; TRBD1 is a possible D gene (5 bases). CDR1 is KGHDR, CDR2 SFDVKD, per germline. V dropped 9 bases and J dropped 4 bases, with 20 bases sitting between them. CDR3 length: 15 amino acids. CDR3 protein: CATRKGHSSVETQYF. Here the CDR3 DNA reads TGTGCCACCCGCAAGGGGCATTCCTCCGTAGAGACCCAGTACTTC.

The table lists this clonotype with many counts. The CDR3 protein is CASSFPTSSLPSEQYF. CDR3 nucleotides: TGTGCCAGCAGTTTCCCCACTAGCTCTTTACCCTCCGAGCAGTACTTC. The rearrangement uses TRBV28 and TRBJ2-7; D possibly corresponds to TRBD2 (6 bases). The CDR3 consists of 16 residues. The germline V gene encodes CDR1 MDHEN and CDR2 SYDVKM. Between the trimmed V and J ends, which lost 3 bases and 6 bases, there was a span of 21 bases.

This clonotype was recorded at least ten times. The V and J genes are TRBV20-1 and TRBJ2-3; D is unresolved. The ends were cut back, 3 bases at V and 3 bases at J, with 13 bases in the middle. The CDR3 is 14 residues long. Per germline, CDR1 DFQATT and CDR2 SNEGSKA (reference sequence). For the CDR3, the DNA is TGCAGTGCTAGTTCGGCAGATATAACAGATACGCAGTATTTT. Translated, it gives CSASSADITDTQYF.

This chain connects TRBV10-3 to TRBJ2-2; 7 nucleotides align to TRBD1. Germline CDR1 reads ENHRY; CDR2 reads SYGVKD. The CDR3 spans 13 residues. V trimming: 10 bases; J trimming: 0 bases; junction bases outside the gene matches: 2. The CDR3 DNA follows: TGTGCCACCGGACAGGCGAACACCGGGGAGCTGTTTTTT. Translation gives CATGQANTGELFF.

This clonotype was counted many times. The V gene is TRBV5-1, the J gene TRBJ2-7, with 8 bases that match TRBD1. The CDR3 length is 15 residues. CDR1 is SGHRS, CDR2 YFSETQ, per germline. With 0 bases clipped from V and 2 bases from J, the junction kept 4 bases outside the gene matches. CDR3 in amino acids: CASSLVQGATYEQYF. CDR3 DNA: TGCGCCAGCAGCTTGGTCCAGGGGGCTACCTACGAGCAGTACTTC.

This clonotype was seen many times. The CDR3 loop is CASSPGAGGYNEQFF. The DNA for the CDR3 is TGTGCCAGCAGCCCGGGCGCGGGAGGGTACAATGAGCAGTTCTTC. The chain employs TRBV3-1 and TRBJ2-1; 9 bases are shared with TRBD2. The CDR3 runs 15 residues. Germline CDR1 is LGHDT and CDR2 is YNNKEL (reference sequence). V shed 4 bases, J shed 4 bases, and the junction held 5 bases outside the gene matches.

This clonotype was counted between two and nine times. The genes are TRBV13 and TRBJ2-1; TRBD1 aligns across 9 bases. The CDR3 is made up of 15 amino acids. Per the germline V gene, CDR1 is PRHDT and CDR2 is FYEKMQ (reference sequence). V shed 2 bases and J 6 bases; nucleotides not matched to a gene: 5. CDR3 residues: CASSLLDRGRNEQFF. DNA for the CDR3: TGTGCCAGCAGCTTATTGGACAGGGGACGCAATGAGCAGTTCTTC.

Here the CDR3 DNA reads TGTGCCAGCAGCCCCCGGACTACAGATACGCAGTATTTT. The encoded protein is CASSPRTTDTQYF. The chain carries TRBV9 and TRBJ2-3; D perhaps matches TRBD2 (5 bases). Trimming took off 4 bases at V and 3 bases at J, with 9 bases between the two ends. The CDR3 length is 13 residues. The V gene's germline CDR1 is SGDLS and CDR2 YYNGEE.

This clonotype was counted at least ten times. The chain links TRBV20-1 to TRBJ1-1; weak D call: TRBD1 (5 bases). Looked up from germline, CDR1 is DFQATT and CDR2 is SNEGSKA (reference sequence). V was pared by 6 bases and J by 3 bases, with 17 bases between. The CDR3 totals 14 residues. CDR3 nucleotides: TGCAGTGCCAGCCCAGGGAGCGGGTACACTGAAGCTTTCTTT. Amino acids: CSASPGSGYTEAFF.

Only a few counts were recorded for this clonotype. The rearrangement links TRBV3-1 to TRBJ2-7; unclear D gene. V shed 0 bases and J shed 5 bases, with 11 bases lying between them. The CDR3 length is 14 residues. Germline V gene data show CDR1 as LGHDT and CDR2 as YNNKEL (reference sequence). The CDR3 sequence: CASSQDISPHEQYF. The CDR3 DNA reads as TGTGCCAGCAGCCAAGATATCAGTCCTCACGAGCAGTACTTC.

V gene TRBV12-3 or TRBV12-4 combines with J gene TRBJ2-2; TRBD2 matches 11 bases. J gave up 4 bases and V 5 bases, and 12 bases lay outside the gene matches. The CDR3 contains 18 residues. CDR3 nucleotide sequence: TGTGCCAGCAGTCAGCCGGGACTAGCGGAGCGGGTCACCGGGGAGCTGTTTTTT. Encoded protein: CASSQPGLAERVTGELFF.

This clonotype was picked up a small number of times. The chain couples TRBV29-1 to TRBJ2-5, with D perhaps TRBD2 (5 bases). Between the trimmed V and J ends, which lost 4 bases and 2 bases, there was a span of 14 bases. Germline V gene sequence: CDR1 SQVTM, CDR2 ANQGSEA. The CDR3 extends over 14 amino acids. CDR3 sequence (DNA): TGCAGCGTTGTTCCGCGGGTAGGGCAAGAGACCCAGTACTTC. This codes for CSVVPRVGQETQYF.

CDR3 sequence: CASSYSLAGLEQETQYF. CDR3 bases: TGTGCCAGCAGTTACTCGCTAGCGGGACTGGAGCAAGAGACCCAGTACTTC. This rearrangement joins TRBV6-5 to TRBJ2-5; 9 bases line up with TRBD2. The CDR3 spans 17 residues. Germline-derived CDR1 and CDR2 are MNHEY and SVGAGI. The trim removed 0 bases at V and 2 bases at J, leaving 7 bases unmatched.

There are many counts of this clonotype. The CDR3 is CASSLFREKLFF. CDR3 bases: TGTGCCAGCAGCTTATTTCGGGAAAAACTGTTTTTT. The J gene is TRBJ1-4, the V gene TRBV11-2; no clear D. Germline CDR1 SGHAT, CDR2 FQNNGV. The CDR3 has 12 amino acids. Trimming cost V 2 bases and J 8 bases, with 6 bases left between them.

This chain links TRBV5-1 with TRBJ1-1, with D tentatively TRBD1 (6 bases). This CDR3 is built from 15 residues. The germline V and J ends were trimmed by 2 bases and 0 bases, with 11 bases remaining between them. CDR1 is SGHRS, CDR2 YFSETQ, per germline. The DNA of the CDR3 is TGCGCCAGCAGCTTCGTGCAGGGGATGAACACTGAAGCTTTCTTT. The encoded protein is CASSFVQGMNTEAFF.

This clonotype has a count of ten or more. The chain recombines TRBV12-3 or TRBV12-4 with TRBJ1-1; D is unclear. Trimming took 6 bases from V and 0 from J, leaving 11 bases between them. This CDR3 contains 14 residues. CDR3: CASRYRALNTEAFF. CDR3 DNA sequence: TGTGCCAGCAGATACCGGGCCCTGAACACTGAAGCTTTCTTT.

In this sample, this clonotype turned up a few times. The rearrangement uses TRBV24-1 and TRBJ2-5, with 8 bases matching TRBD2. Germline V gives CDR1 KGHDR, CDR2 SFDVKD. The CDR3 has 14 amino acids. Trimming took 4 bases from V and 2 from J; bases not matched to a gene: 2. CDR3 loop: CATSELAGQETQYF. Here the CDR3 DNA reads TGTGCCACCAGTGAGTTAGCGGGGCAAGAGACCCAGTACTTC.

In its sample, this clonotype was seen many times. This chain uses TRBV5-1 with TRBJ2-1; the D gene is possibly TRBD1 (6 bases). The CDR3 loop spans 15 amino acids. The germline CDR1 and CDR2 sequences are SGHRS and YFSETQ. Trimming pared 4 bases from V and 4 bases from J, leaving 15 bases between. The CDR3 loop is CASSLGHLGYNEQFF. The CDR3 nucleotides read TGCGCCAGCAGCCTGGGACACCTGGGGTACAATGAGCAGTTCTTC.

This clonotype was recorded a few times. The chain recombines TRBV30 with TRBJ1-2, with TRBD1 matching 8 bases. CDR1 and CDR2 from the germline V gene are GTSNPN and SVGIG (reference sequence). With V trimmed by 7 bases and J by 7 bases, 5 bases remained unmatched. The CDR3 has 11 amino acids. CDR3: CALTGGGGYTF. In DNA form, the CDR3 reads TGTGCCTTAACAGGGGGTGGTGGCTACACCTTC.

The chain joins TRBV19 to TRBJ2-3, with D possibly matching TRBD1 (6 bases). Germline V CDR1 and CDR2: LNHDA, SQIVND (reference sequence). The CDR3 has 14 residues. Trimming removed 4 bases at V and 2 bases at J, with 10 bases between. The CDR3 coding sequence is TGTGCCAGTAGTAAGGGACACTACACAGATACGCAGTATTTT. This gives the protein CASSKGHYTDTQYF.

To note about this clonotype: A read error is possible here, since a much larger clone lies one base away. The genes are TRBV28 and TRBJ1-1; 7 bases align to TRBD1. Germline V gene sequence: CDR1 MDHEN, CDR2 SYDVKM. The CDR3 totals 15 residues. V shed 11 bases, J shed 0 bases, and the junction held 12 bases outside the gene matches. CDR3 in DNA: TGTGCCGGCGGGGGACAGTTGGGCCTGAACACTGAAGCTTTCTTT. Its translation is CAGGGQLGLNTEAFF.

This clonotype was counted ten times or more. The chain joins TRBV5-4 to TRBJ2-7; D uncertain. Germline-derived CDR1 and CDR2 are SGHNT and YYREEE (reference sequence). CDR3 size: 13 residues. V lost 1 base, J lost 7 bases, and 12 bases lay in between. In DNA form, the CDR3 reads TGTGCCAGCAGCTTGCTTCCAGTTCAGGAGCAGTACTTC. As protein: CASSLLPVQEQYF.

This clonotype has a count of ten or more. The chain links TRBV30 to TRBJ2-7; D is unresolved. The CDR3 length is 14 residues. Per the germline V gene, CDR1 is GTSNPN and CDR2 is SVGIG (reference sequence). V lost 3 bases and J 6 bases, leaving 18 bases between the germline ends. The CDR3 bases are TGTGCCTGGAGCCCCTGGGAAGGCCCTGGCGAGCAGTACTTC. It is translated as CAWSPWEGPGEQYF.